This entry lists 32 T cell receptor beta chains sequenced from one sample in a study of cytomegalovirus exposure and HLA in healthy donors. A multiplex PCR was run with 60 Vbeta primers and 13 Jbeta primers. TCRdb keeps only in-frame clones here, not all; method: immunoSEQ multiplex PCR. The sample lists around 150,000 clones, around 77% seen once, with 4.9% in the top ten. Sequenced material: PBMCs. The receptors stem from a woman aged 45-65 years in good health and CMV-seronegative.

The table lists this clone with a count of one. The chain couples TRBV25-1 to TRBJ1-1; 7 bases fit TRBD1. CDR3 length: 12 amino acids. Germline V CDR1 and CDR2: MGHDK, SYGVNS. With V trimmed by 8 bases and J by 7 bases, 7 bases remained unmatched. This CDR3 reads CASGGTVREAFF. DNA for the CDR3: TGTGCCAGCGGTGGGACAGTACGTGAAGCTTTCTTT.

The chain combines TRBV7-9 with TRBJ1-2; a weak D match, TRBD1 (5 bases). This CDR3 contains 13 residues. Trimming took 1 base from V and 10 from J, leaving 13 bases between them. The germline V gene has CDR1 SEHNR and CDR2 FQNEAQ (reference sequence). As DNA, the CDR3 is TGTGCCAGCAGCTTAGAGGCGGGGCCGGTCTACACCTTC. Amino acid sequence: CASSLEAGPVYTF.

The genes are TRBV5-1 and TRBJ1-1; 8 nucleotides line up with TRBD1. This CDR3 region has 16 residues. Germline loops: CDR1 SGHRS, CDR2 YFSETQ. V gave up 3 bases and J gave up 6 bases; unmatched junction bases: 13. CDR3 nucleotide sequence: TGCGCCAGCAGCTCAGACAGGGGTGAGGATTTAGCTGAAGCTTTCTTT. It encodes CASSSDRGEDLAEAFF.

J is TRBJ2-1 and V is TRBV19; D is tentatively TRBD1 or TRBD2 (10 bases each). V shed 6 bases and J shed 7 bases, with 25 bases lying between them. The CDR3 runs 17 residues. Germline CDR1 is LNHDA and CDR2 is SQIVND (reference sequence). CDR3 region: CASRGTGEASGGNEQFF. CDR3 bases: TGTGCCAGTAGGGGGACAGGGGAGGCTAGCGGGGGAAATGAGCAGTTCTTC. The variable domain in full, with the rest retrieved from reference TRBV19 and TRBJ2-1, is DGGITQSPKYLFRKEGQNVTLSCEQNLNHDAMYWYRQDPGQGLRLIYYSQIVNDFQKGDIAEGYSVSREKKESFPLTVTSAQKNPTAFYLCASRGTGEASGGNEQFFGPGTRLTVL.

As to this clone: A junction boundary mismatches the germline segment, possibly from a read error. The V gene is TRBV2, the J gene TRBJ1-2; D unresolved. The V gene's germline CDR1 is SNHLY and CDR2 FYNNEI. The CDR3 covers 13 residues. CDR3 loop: CASSEGGFSGYTF. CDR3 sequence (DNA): TGTGCCAGCAGCGAAGGCGGATTTAGTGGCTACACCTTC.

CDR3 region: CAWSITGGFYEQYF. The CDR3 bases are TGTGCCTGGAGTATTACAGGGGGCTTTTACGAGCAGTACTTC. The V and J genes are TRBV30 and TRBJ2-7; 9 nucleotides align to TRBD1. The CDR3 spans 14 residues. V lost 2 bases to trimming and J lost 4 bases; unmatched junction nucleotides: 6. Germline V gene sequence: CDR1 GTSNPN, CDR2 SVGIG (reference sequence).

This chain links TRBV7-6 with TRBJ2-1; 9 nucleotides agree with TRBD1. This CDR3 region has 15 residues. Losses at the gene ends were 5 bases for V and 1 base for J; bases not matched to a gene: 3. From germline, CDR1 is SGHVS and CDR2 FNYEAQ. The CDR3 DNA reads TGTGCCAGCAGCCCGACAGGGGGGTCCTACAATGAGCAGTTCTTC. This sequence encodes CASSPTGGSYNEQFF.

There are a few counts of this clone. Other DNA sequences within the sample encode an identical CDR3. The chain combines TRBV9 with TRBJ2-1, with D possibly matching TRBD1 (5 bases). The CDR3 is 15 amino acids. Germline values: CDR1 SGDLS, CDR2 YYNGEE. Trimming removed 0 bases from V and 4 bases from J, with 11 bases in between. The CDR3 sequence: CASSVDGRAYNEQFF. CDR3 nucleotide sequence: TGTGCCAGCAGCGTAGATGGCAGGGCTTACAATGAGCAGTTCTTC.

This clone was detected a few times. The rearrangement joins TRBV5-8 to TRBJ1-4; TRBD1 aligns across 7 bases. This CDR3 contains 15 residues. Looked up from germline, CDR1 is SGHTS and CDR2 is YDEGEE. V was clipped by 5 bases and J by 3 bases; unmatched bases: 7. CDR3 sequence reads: CASSPGRGSNEKLFF. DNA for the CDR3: TGTGCCAGCAGTCCTGGCAGGGGGTCTAATGAAAAACTGTTTTTT.

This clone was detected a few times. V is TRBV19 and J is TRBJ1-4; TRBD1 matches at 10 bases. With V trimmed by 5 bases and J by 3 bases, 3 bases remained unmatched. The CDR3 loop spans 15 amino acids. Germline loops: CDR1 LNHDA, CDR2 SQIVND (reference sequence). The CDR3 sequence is CASSEDRGPNEKLFF. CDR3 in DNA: TGTGCCAGTAGTGAAGACAGGGGGCCTAATGAAAAACTGTTTTTT.

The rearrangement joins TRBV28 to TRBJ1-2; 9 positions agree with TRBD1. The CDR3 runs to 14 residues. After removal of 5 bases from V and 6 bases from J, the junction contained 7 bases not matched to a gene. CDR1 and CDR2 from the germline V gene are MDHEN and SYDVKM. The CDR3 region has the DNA TGTGCCAGCAGTGCTCTCCGGGACAGGGATGGCTACACCTTC. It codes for CASSALRDRDGYTF.

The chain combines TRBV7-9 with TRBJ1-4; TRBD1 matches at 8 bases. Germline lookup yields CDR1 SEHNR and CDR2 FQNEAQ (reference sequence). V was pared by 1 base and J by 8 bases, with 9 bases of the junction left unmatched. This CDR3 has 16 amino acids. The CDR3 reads CASSLEPAGGREKLFF. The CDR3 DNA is TGTGCCAGCAGCTTAGAACCCGCAGGGGGCAGGGAAAAACTGTTTTTT.

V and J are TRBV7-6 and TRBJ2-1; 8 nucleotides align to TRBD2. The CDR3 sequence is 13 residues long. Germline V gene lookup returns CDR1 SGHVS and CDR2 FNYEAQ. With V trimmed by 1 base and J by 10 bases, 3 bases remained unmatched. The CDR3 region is CASSLGRGVEQFF. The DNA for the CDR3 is TGTGCCAGCAGCTTAGGGCGGGGGGTAGAGCAGTTCTTC.

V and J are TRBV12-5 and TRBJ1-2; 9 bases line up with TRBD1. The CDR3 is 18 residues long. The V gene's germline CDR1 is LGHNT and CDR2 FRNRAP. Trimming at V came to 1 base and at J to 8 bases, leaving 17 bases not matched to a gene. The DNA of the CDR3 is TGTGCTAGTGGTTTGGAACACAACCCCCGGGACAGGGAAGGGGGCTACACCTTC. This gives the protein CASGLEHNPRDREGGYTF.

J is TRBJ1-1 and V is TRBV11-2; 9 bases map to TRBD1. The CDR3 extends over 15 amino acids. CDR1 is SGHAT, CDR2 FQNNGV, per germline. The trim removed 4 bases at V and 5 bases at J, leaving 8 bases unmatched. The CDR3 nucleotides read TGTGCCAGCAGCTCAGTGGGACAGGGAGTGACTGAAGCTTTCTTT. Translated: CASSSVGQGVTEAFF.

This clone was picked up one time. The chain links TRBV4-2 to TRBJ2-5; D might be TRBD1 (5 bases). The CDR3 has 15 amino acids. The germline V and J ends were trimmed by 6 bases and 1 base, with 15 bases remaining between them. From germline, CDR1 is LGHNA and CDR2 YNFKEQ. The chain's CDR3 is CASSAGGALQETQYF. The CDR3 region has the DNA TGTGCCAGCAGTGCAGGTGGGGCCCTCCAAGAGACCCAGTACTTC.

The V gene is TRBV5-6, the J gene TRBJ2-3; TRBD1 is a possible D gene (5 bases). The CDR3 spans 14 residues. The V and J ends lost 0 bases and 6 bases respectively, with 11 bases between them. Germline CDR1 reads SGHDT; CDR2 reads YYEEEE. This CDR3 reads CASSLVQGFDTQYF. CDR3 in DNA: TGTGCCAGCAGCTTGGTCCAGGGATTTGATACGCAGTATTTT.

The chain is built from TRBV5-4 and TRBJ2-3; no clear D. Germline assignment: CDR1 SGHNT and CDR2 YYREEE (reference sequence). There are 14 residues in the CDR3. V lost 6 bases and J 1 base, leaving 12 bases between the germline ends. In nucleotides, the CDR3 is TGTGCCAGCACCCTGGGCCGCCGCACAGATACGCAGTATTTT. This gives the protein CASTLGRRTDTQYF. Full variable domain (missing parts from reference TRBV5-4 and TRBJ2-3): ETGVTQSPTHLIKTRGQQVTLRCSSQSGHNTVSWYQQALGQGPQFIFQYYREEENGRGNFPPRFSGLQFPNYSSELNVNALELDDSALYLCASTLGRRTDTQYFGPGTRLTVL.

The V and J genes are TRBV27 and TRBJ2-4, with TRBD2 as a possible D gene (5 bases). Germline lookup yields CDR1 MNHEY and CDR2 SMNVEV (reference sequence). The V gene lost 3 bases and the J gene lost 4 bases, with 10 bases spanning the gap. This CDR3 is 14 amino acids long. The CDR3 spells CASSFRTGKNIQYF. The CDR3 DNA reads TGTGCCAGCAGTTTCCGTACGGGGAAAAACATTCAGTACTTC.

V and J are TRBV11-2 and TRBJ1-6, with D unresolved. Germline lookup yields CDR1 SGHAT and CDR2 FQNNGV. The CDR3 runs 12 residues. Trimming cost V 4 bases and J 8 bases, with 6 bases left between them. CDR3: CASSSEDSPLHF. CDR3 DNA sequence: TGTGCCAGCAGCTCCGAGGATTCACCCCTCCACTTT.

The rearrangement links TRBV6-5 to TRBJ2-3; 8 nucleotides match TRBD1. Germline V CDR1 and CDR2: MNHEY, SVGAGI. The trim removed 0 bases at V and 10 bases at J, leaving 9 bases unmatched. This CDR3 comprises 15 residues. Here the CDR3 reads CASSYSSVRTGSQYF. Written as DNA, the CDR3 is TGTGCCAGCAGTTACTCGAGTGTAAGGACAGGGTCGCAGTATTTT.

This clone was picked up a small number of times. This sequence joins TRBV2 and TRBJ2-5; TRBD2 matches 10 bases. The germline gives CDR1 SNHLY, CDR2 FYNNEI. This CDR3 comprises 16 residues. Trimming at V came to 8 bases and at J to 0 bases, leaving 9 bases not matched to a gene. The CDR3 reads CASRVAGGPYQETQYF. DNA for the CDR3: TGTGCCAGCCGGGTAGCGGGGGGCCCCTACCAAGAGACCCAGTACTTC.

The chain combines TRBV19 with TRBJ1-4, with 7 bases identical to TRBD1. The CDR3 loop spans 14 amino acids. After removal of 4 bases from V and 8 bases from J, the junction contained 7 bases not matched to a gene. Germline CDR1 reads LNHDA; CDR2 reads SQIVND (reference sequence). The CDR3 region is CASSTKRQGEKLFF. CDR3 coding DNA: TGTGCCAGTAGTACAAAGAGACAGGGCGAAAAACTGTTTTTT.

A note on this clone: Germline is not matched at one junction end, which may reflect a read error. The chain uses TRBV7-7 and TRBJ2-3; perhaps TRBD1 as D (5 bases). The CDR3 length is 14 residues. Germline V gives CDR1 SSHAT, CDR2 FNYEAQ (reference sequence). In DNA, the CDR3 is TGTGCTAGCAGCTCAACGGACAAAGCAGATACGCAGTATTTT. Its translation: CASSSTDKADTQYF.

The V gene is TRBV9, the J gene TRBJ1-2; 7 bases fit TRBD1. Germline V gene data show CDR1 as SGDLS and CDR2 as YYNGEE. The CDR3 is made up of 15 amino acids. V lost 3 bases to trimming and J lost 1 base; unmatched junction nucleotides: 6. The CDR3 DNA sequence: TGTGCCAGCAGCGCCCGGGACAGAGTTAACTATGGCTACACCTTC. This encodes CASSARDRVNYGYTF.

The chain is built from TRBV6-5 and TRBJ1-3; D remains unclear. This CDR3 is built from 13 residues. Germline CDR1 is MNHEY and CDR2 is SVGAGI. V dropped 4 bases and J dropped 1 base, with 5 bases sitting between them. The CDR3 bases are TGTGCCAGCAGTTCGCTATCTGGAAACACCATATATTTT. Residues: CASSSLSGNTIYF.

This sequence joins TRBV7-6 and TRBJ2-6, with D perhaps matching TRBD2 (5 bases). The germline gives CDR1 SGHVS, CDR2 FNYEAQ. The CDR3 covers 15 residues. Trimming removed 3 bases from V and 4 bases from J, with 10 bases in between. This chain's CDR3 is CASSFWGEGANVLTF. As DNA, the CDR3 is TGTGCCAGCAGCTTCTGGGGAGAAGGGGCCAACGTCCTGACTTTC.

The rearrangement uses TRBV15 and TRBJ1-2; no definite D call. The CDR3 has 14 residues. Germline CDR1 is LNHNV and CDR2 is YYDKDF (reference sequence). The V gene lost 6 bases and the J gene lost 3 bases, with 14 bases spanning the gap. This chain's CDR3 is CATSLGNTYYGYTF. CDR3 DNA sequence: TGTGCCACCAGTCTTGGTAACACCTACTATGGCTACACCTTC.

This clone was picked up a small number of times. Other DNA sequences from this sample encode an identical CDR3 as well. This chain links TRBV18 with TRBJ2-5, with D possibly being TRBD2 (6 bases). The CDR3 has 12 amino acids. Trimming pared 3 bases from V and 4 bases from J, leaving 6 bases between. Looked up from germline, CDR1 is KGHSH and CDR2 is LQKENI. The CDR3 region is CASSPGGETQYF. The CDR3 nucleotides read TGTGCCAGCTCACCGGGGGGAGAGACCCAGTACTTC.

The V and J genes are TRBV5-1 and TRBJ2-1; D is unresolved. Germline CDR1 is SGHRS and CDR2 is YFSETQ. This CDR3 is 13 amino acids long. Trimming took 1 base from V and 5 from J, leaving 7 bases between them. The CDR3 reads CASSLLADNEQFF. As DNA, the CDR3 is TGCGCCAGCAGCTTGCTGGCCGACAATGAGCAGTTCTTC.

CDR3 DNA sequence: TGTGCCATCAGACTAGACAGGGACACTGAAGCTTTCTTT. Translating it yields CAIRLDRDTEAFF. The gene calls are TRBV10-3 and TRBJ1-1; 7 positions agree with TRBD1. V lost 6 bases and J lost 3; bases outside the gene matches: 4. CDR3 length equals 13 residues. The germline V gene has CDR1 ENHRY and CDR2 SYGVKD.

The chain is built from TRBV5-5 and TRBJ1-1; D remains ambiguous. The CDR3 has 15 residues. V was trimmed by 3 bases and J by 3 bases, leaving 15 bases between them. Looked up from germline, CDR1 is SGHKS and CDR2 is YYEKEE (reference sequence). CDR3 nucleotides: TGTGCCAGCAGCTCCGTGACCGGGTACGACACTGAAGCTTTCTTT. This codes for CASSSVTGYDTEAFF.